This T cell receptor (beta chain) was sequenced during a study of control samples from healthy donors and cancer patients. Trimming shortened V by 4 bases and J by 4 bases, and 14 bases separated the two germline ends. Germline CDR1 LGHNA, CDR2 YNFKEQ. The CDR3 length is 15 residues. Libraries were prepared by immunoSEQ multiplex PCR; TCRdb keeps only in-frame clonotypes and omits some of them. Recorded for this sample: about 190,000 clones. The sample consisted of blood. This TCR was recovered from a woman between 25 and 40 years old in good health. This sequence joins TRBV4-2 and TRBJ1-3, with a weak D call TRBD1 (6 bases). The CDR3 nucleotides read TGTGCCAGCAGCCGAACACAGGGTACAGGAAACACCATATATTTT. Translated, it gives CASSRTQGTGNTIYF.